This T cell receptor (beta chain) was sequenced in a study of T cells in Graves' hyperthyroidism and ophthalmopathy. Across the study: The blood sample was taken at first diagnosis, before treatment began.

This clonotype has just a few counts. Its antigen is unidentified. Findings and caveats of the study: Most clonotypes that expanded in the thyroid above 0.001 also showed up in blood.

When ophthalmopathy did not progress within 18 months, Graves' hyperthyroidism was considered stable. The PBMCs were taken from 10 ml of fresh peripheral blood. Template material for amplifying TCR beta CDR3 regions consisted of RNA transcripts. In the first-round RT-PCR of the TCR CDR3, the HTBI primer set was used. A single record per CDR3 protein comes from TCRdb applying MiXCR to the multiplex PCR reads. Of roughly 200,000 distinct CDR3 sequences listed, around 20% are singletons. CDR1 and CDR2 from the germline V gene are KGHDR and SFDVKD. Trimming removed 2 bases at V and 2 bases at J, with 13 bases between. CDR3 length: 16 amino acids.

The sequencing input was blood. The chain employs TRBV24-1 and TRBJ2-3; TRBD1 might be the D (5 bases). This TCR derives from a man aged 35 to 55 with Graves' hyperthyroidism. Written as DNA, the CDR3 is TGTGCCACCAGTGATTGGAGCAGGGCAAACACAGATACGCAGTATTTT. Protein: CATSDWSRANTDTQYF.